This note documents a single T cell receptor beta chain sequence. Its antigen is still unknown. This sample is drawn from a study of cytomegalovirus exposure and HLA in healthy donors. Findings and limits, study-wide: In a later analysis, an Asian-associated ancestry cluster reportedly showed fewer N-insertions than the approximately 610-donor mean.

It was with 60 Vbeta and 13 Jbeta primers that the PCR ran. TCRdb keeps only in-frame clones here, not all; method: immunoSEQ multiplex PCR. The sample has under 200,000 clones; around nine tenths are singletons. The CDR3 has 13 residues. V gave up 7 bases and J gave up 0 bases, with 8 bases separating them. Per the germline V gene, CDR1 is WNHNN and CDR2 is SYGVQD (reference sequence). J is TRBJ2-3 and V is TRBV10-1; the D gene is possibly TRBD2 (5 bases). This clonotype was obtained from a young woman in good health and CMV-seronegative. What was sequenced was PBMCs. The CDR3 reads CASNGDSTDTQYF. The CDR3 coding sequence is TGCGCCAGCAACGGGGATAGCACAGATACGCAGTATTTT.